The sample holds a few counts of the clone carrying this T cell receptor beta chain. Antigen unknown. The sample originates from a study of T-cell memory formation after mild COVID-19. Study-wide results and limits: The second-wave clones peaking on day 37 were not confirmed as SARS-CoV-2-specific.

Each CDR3 protein is one row after TCRdb ran MiXCR on the 5' RACE reads. The sample consists of roughly 450,000 distinct CDR3 sequences, 18% of them appearing once. CDR3 size: 12 residues. Germline V gene data show CDR1 as DFQATT and CDR2 as SNEGSKA (reference sequence). V was pared by 1 base and J by 1 base, with 5 bases between. What was sequenced was PBMCs or a T cell subset sorted from them (not recorded which). This TCR was sampled from an adult woman who had mild COVID-19 (a few samples of this study predate the infection). Cell type and time point are not known. This chain uses TRBV20-1 with TRBJ2-7, with no clear D. CDR3 DNA sequence: TGCAGTGCTAGAGGTGAATCCTACGAGCAGTACTTC. Encoded protein: CSARGESYEQYF.